Below are 32 T cell receptor beta chains sequenced from a single sample in a study of shared clonotypes between healthy human individuals. Assay: immunoSEQ multiplex PCR; the TCRdb copy retains only in-frame clones and omits some. The table has about 380,000 clones, just over 95% seen once. Sequenced: memory CD8+ T cells sorted from blood. Documented subset: CD45RO+ cells pooled with CCR7-negative TemRA cells. These receptors originate from a young man in good health.

J is TRBJ2-2 and V is TRBV27; D is perhaps TRBD1 (6 bases). The CDR3 is made up of 16 amino acids. Germline V gene sequence: CDR1 MNHEY, CDR2 SMNVEV (reference sequence). V was clipped by 5 bases and J by 0 bases, with 13 bases between them. CDR3 region: CASSDRYRANTGELFF. The CDR3 bases are TGTGCCAGCAGTGACCGGTACAGGGCGAACACCGGGGAGCTGTTTTTT.

This rearrangement joins TRBV5-1 to TRBJ2-5, with D perhaps matching TRBD1 (5 bases). This CDR3 spans 14 amino acids. Trimming shortened V by 0 bases and J by 3 bases, and 9 bases separated the two germline ends. CDR1 is SGHRS, CDR2 YFSETQ, per germline. In DNA form, the CDR3 reads TGCGCCAGCAGCTTGGGTTGGGGCGAAGAGACCCAGTACTTC. Translated: CASSLGWGEETQYF.

This rearrangement joins TRBV13 to TRBJ2-7; 10 bases align to TRBD2. This CDR3 is built from 14 residues. V was clipped by 5 bases and J by 3 bases; unmatched bases: 4. The germline CDR1 and CDR2 sequences are PRHDT and FYEKMQ (reference sequence). The CDR3 sequence: CASSLSGRHYEQYF. The CDR3 DNA follows: TGTGCCAGCAGCCTTAGCGGGAGGCACTACGAGCAGTACTTC.

This chain uses TRBV28 with TRBJ2-3; tentatively, D is TRBD2 (5 bases). Germline CDR1 MDHEN, CDR2 SYDVKM. This CDR3 region has 16 residues. Trimming left V 6 bases short and J 1 base short, with 17 bases between. This CDR3 reads CASSTAAPSGTDTQYF. For the CDR3, the DNA is TGTGCCAGCAGCACAGCGGCCCCTTCGGGCACAGATACGCAGTATTTT.

The chain joins TRBV28 to TRBJ1-5; 9 nucleotides align to TRBD1. From germline, CDR1 is MDHEN and CDR2 SYDVKM. The CDR3 runs to 15 residues. The V gene end was trimmed by 6 bases and the J gene end by 7 bases; junction bases not matched to a gene: 10. CDR3 coding DNA: TGTGCCAGCAGAGGCTCCGGGACAGGGATCCAGCCCCAGCATTTT. Translation: CASRGSGTGIQPQHF.

The chain combines TRBV19 with TRBJ1-5; D is unclear. Germline V gene sequence: CDR1 LNHDA, CDR2 SQIVND (reference sequence). This CDR3 comprises 15 residues. With 6 bases removed from V and 2 bases from J, the gap between germline ends came to 14 bases. CDR3 residues: CASSTDRGRNQPQHF. The CDR3 DNA follows: TGTGCCAGTAGCACTGATCGCGGTCGCAATCAGCCCCAGCATTTT.

The gene calls are TRBV9 and TRBJ1-2; D might be TRBD1 (6 bases). The CDR3 sequence is 14 residues long. Germline V gene data show CDR1 as SGDLS and CDR2 as YYNGEE. Trimming cost V 0 bases and J 6 bases, with 12 bases left between them. The DNA for the CDR3 is TGTGCCAGCAGCGTAGTTCAGGGGAGGGATGGCTACACCTTC. It encodes CASSVVQGRDGYTF.

V gene TRBV27 combines with J gene TRBJ2-7; the match to TRBD2 covers 9 bases. CDR3 length equals 16 residues. Trimming took 6 bases from V and 3 from J; bases not matched to a gene: 12. Germline-derived CDR1 and CDR2 are MNHEY and SMNVEV (reference sequence). Written as DNA, the CDR3 is TGTGCCAGCAGAGAAAGTGGACTAGCGCCAATCTACGAGCAGTACTTC. This sequence encodes CASRESGLAPIYEQYF.

The rearrangement links TRBV5-1 to TRBJ1-3; possibly TRBD1 for D (5 bases). Trimming shortened V by 6 bases and J by 0 bases, and 10 bases separated the two germline ends. CDR1 is SGHRS, CDR2 YFSETQ, per germline. CDR3 length equals 14 residues. This CDR3 is CASTSGGSGNTIYF. CDR3 nucleotide sequence: TGCGCCAGCACCTCCGGGGGCTCTGGAAACACCATATATTTT.

This chain's CDR3 is CAISGTSGRWETQYF. The DNA of the CDR3 is TGTGCCATCAGTGGGACTAGCGGGAGATGGGAGACCCAGTACTTC. This chain links TRBV10-3 with TRBJ2-5; 13 positions agree with TRBD2. V lost 4 bases to trimming and J lost 5 bases; unmatched junction nucleotides: 4. The germline gives CDR1 ENHRY, CDR2 SYGVKD. The CDR3 totals 15 residues.

V gene TRBV28 combines with J gene TRBJ2-3; 8 bases match TRBD2. CDR1 is MDHEN, CDR2 SYDVKM, per germline. The junction had 5 bases not matched to a gene; V was cut back by 6 bases and J by 3 bases. This CDR3 spans 14 amino acids. This chain's CDR3 is CASSRTSLTDTQYF. The DNA for the CDR3 is TGTGCCAGCAGCCGGACTAGCCTTACAGATACGCAGTATTTT. The full variable domain, its missing parts supplied by reference TRBV28 and TRBJ2-3, is DVKVTQSSRYLVKRTGEKVFLECVQDMDHENMFWYRQDPGLGLRLIYFSYDVKMKEKGDIPEGYSVSREKKERFSLILESASTNQTSMYLCASSRTSLTDTQYFGPGTRLTVL.

The chain carries TRBV10-3 and TRBJ2-5, with TRBD1 as a possible D gene (6 bases). The DNA matches TRBJ2-7 better at its end, which makes the J call doubtful. Germline lookup yields CDR1 ENHRY and CDR2 SYGVKD. This CDR3 spans 13 amino acids. CDR3 sequence: CAISRDTFYEQYF. CDR3 bases: TGTGCCATCAGCCGGGACACCTTCTACGAGCAGTACTTC.

The gene calls are TRBV27 and TRBJ1-2, with D possibly matching TRBD1 (5 bases). V gave up 8 bases and J gave up 4 bases, with 17 bases separating them. The CDR3 extends over 14 amino acids. Germline assignment: CDR1 MNHEY and CDR2 SMNVEV (reference sequence). In nucleotides, the CDR3 is TGTGCCAGCTTACCCCACGGGGCCTCCTATGGCTACACCTTC. It encodes CASLPHGASYGYTF.

This clone has just one count. The genes are TRBV19 and TRBJ1-1; TRBD1 matches 10 bases. V lost 7 bases and J lost 1; bases outside the gene matches: 3. CDR1 and CDR2 from the germline V gene are LNHDA and SQIVND (reference sequence). The CDR3 is 14 residues long. The CDR3 DNA reads TGTGCCAGTACGAGACAGGGGGCGAACACTGAAGCTTTCTTT. Residues: CASTRQGANTEAFF.

This clone was seen a few times. The J gene is TRBJ1-4, the V gene TRBV6-5, with D perhaps TRBD1 (6 bases). Germline V gene sequence: CDR1 MNHEY, CDR2 SVGAGI. The CDR3 is 14 amino acids. The germline V and J ends were trimmed by 0 bases and 8 bases, with 10 bases remaining between them. The CDR3 here is CASSYSGGEEKLFF. The CDR3 bases are TGTGCCAGCAGTTACTCGGGGGGCGAGGAAAAACTGTTTTTT.

The gene calls are TRBV29-1 and TRBJ2-7, with D perhaps TRBD2 (5 bases). The CDR3 loop spans 15 amino acids. V dropped 4 bases and J dropped 7 bases, with 23 bases sitting between them. Germline V lookup: CDR1 SQVTM, CDR2 ANQGSEA. CDR3 residues: CSVGGLGGRLQEQYF. The CDR3 region has the DNA TGCAGCGTTGGCGGGTTGGGCGGCAGGCTTCAGGAGCAGTACTTC.

The chain couples TRBV19 to TRBJ1-5; D might be TRBD1 (6 bases). Per germline, CDR1 LNHDA and CDR2 SQIVND (reference sequence). V gave up 6 bases and J gave up 3 bases, with 9 bases separating them. The CDR3 is made up of 13 amino acids. The CDR3: CASRTGPNQPQHF. The CDR3 DNA reads TGTGCCAGTAGGACAGGCCCCAATCAGCCCCAGCATTTT.

The rearrangement uses TRBV15 and TRBJ1-2; 8 bases agree with TRBD1. With 1 base clipped from V and 5 bases from J, the junction kept 6 bases outside the gene matches. Germline loops: CDR1 LNHNV, CDR2 YYDKDF (reference sequence). The CDR3 totals 15 residues. The CDR3 protein is CATSRVRTGPYGYTF. Here the CDR3 DNA reads TGTGCCACCAGCAGAGTAAGGACAGGGCCATATGGCTACACCTTC.

This clone was seen only once. The chain links TRBV28 to TRBJ2-1; no clear D. The CDR3 has 14 amino acids. V lost 1 base to trimming and J lost 5 bases, with 9 bases between them. Per germline, CDR1 MDHEN and CDR2 SYDVKM. Here the CDR3 reads CASSLFPAHNEQFF. The CDR3 nucleotides are TGTGCCAGCAGTTTATTCCCTGCCCACAATGAGCAGTTCTTC.

The genes are TRBV5-8 and TRBJ2-4; D call uncertain. CDR3 size: 12 residues. The germline V and J ends were trimmed by 4 bases and 1 base, with 3 bases remaining between them. Germline V gene sequence: CDR1 SGHTS, CDR2 YDEGEE. CDR3 loop: CASSRAKNIQYF. CDR3 nucleotide sequence: TGTGCCAGCAGCAGGGCCAAAAACATTCAGTACTTC.

Note on this clone: One junction end does not reproduce the germline sequence, and a read error may be involved. The V gene is TRBV10-3, the J gene TRBJ2-7; 7 nucleotides align to TRBD1. This CDR3 comprises 14 residues. Germline-derived CDR1 and CDR2 are ENHRY and SYGVKD. CDR3 sequence reads: CAISDRGQTYEQYF. The CDR3 nucleotides read TGTGCCATAAGTGACCGGGGACAGACCTACGAGCAGTACTTC.

The rearrangement joins TRBV6-4 to TRBJ2-7, with a possible D match to TRBD1 (6 bases). From germline, CDR1 is MRHNA and CDR2 SNTAGT. The CDR3 consists of 17 residues. V was pared by 2 bases and J by 0 bases, with 17 bases between. The CDR3 DNA sequence: TGTGCCAGCAGTGACCCTGACAGGTACTTTAGCTCCTACGAGCAGTACTTC. This gives the protein CASSDPDRYFSSYEQYF.

The J gene is TRBJ1-3, the V gene TRBV6-5; 8 bases align to TRBD1. Germline CDR1 MNHEY, CDR2 SVGAGI. The CDR3 is made up of 13 amino acids. Trimming took 6 bases from V and 6 from J; bases not matched to a gene: 4. The DNA for the CDR3 is TGTGCCAGCAGCTGGGGACAGGAAAACACCATATATTTT. Translating it yields CASSWGQENTIYF.

The rearrangement links TRBV6-4 to TRBJ2-1; 12 bases fit TRBD2. The ends lost 2 bases at V and 4 bases at J; junction bases unmatched: 3. Germline V lookup: CDR1 MRHNA, CDR2 SNTAGT. This CDR3 region has 16 residues. CDR3 nucleotide sequence: TGTGCCAGCAGTGACCACGGACTAGCGGGGTACAATGAGCAGTTCTTC. Translated, it gives CASSDHGLAGYNEQFF.

The V call is TRBV6-6, the J call TRBJ1-1; D is ambiguous. The CDR3 covers 13 residues. Trimming cost V 2 bases and J 4 bases, with 8 bases left between them. The germline CDR1 and CDR2 sequences are MNHNY and SVGAGI (reference sequence). In nucleotides, the CDR3 is TGTGCCAGCAGTTACAGGAGTAGCACTGAAGCTTTCTTT. Translating gives CASSYRSSTEAFF.

This clone is a singleton in its sample. The CDR3 DNA sequence: TGTGCCAGCAGCTTGGATAGGGATACGCAGTATTTT. Its protein product is CASSLDRDTQYF. The J gene is TRBJ2-3, the V gene TRBV5-6; the D is unclear. Per the germline V gene, CDR1 is SGHDT and CDR2 is YYEEEE. The CDR3 has 12 amino acids. The V end lost 0 bases, the J end lost 6 bases, and 5 bases lay between the germline ends.

Regarding this clone: This sample also contains other DNA sequences that code for the same CDR3. The rearrangement links TRBV18 to TRBJ1-1; TRBD1 might be the D (5 bases). The CDR3 runs 13 residues. The ends were cut back, 6 bases at V and 11 bases at J, with 19 bases in the middle. Germline CDR1 and CDR2: KGHSH and LQKENI. CDR3 region: CASSQGESTEAFF. In nucleotides, the CDR3 is TGTGCCAGCTCGCAGGGCGAAAGCACCGAGGCTTTCTTT.

This chain links TRBV2 with TRBJ1-5, with 7 bases identical to TRBD1. Losses at the gene ends were 5 bases for V and 1 base for J; bases not matched to a gene: 5. The CDR3 is made up of 15 amino acids. Per germline, CDR1 SNHLY and CDR2 FYNNEI. The CDR3 DNA reads TGTGCCAGCAGTCCCCTGGACAGGAGCAATCAGCCCCAGCATTTT. Residues: CASSPLDRSNQPQHF.

The chain recombines TRBV6-5 with TRBJ1-2; TRBD1 matches 7 bases. CDR3 length equals 13 residues. Germline assignment: CDR1 MNHEY and CDR2 SVGAGI. V was clipped by 9 bases and J by 2 bases; unmatched bases: 6. CDR3 in amino acids: CASRGGTNYGYTF. The CDR3, as DNA: TGTGCCAGTCGAGGGGGCACAAACTATGGCTACACCTTC.

CDR3 sequence reads: CASSYSPSGVAQYF. DNA of the CDR3: TGTGCCAGCAGTTACAGTCCCAGTGGGGTTGCCCAGTACTTC. The chain joins TRBV6-5 to TRBJ2-5; D is uncertain. Germline V gene sequence: CDR1 MNHEY, CDR2 SVGAGI. The CDR3 has 14 residues. Trimming shortened V by 2 bases and J by 9 bases, and 16 bases separated the two germline ends.

To note about this clone: This same CDR3 is encoded by further DNA sequences in the sample. The J gene is TRBJ2-3, the V gene TRBV27; D remains unclear. The CDR3 runs 14 residues. The V end lost 3 bases, the J end lost 0 bases, and 7 bases lay between the germline ends. Germline V gene sequence: CDR1 MNHEY, CDR2 SMNVEV (reference sequence). CDR3 protein: CASSFMASTDTQYF. Here the CDR3 DNA reads TGTGCCAGCAGTTTTATGGCCAGCACAGATACGCAGTATTTT.

The chain has TRBV13 and TRBJ2-5; 12 bases are shared with TRBD2. This CDR3 comprises 17 residues. Germline CDR1 and CDR2: PRHDT and FYEKMQ (reference sequence). Trimming cost V 1 base and J 5 bases; bases outside gene matches: 8. The CDR3 DNA reads as TGTGCCAGCAGCTTAGTTCCTAGCGGGAGGGCCGGGGAGACCCAGTACTTC. Translated, it gives CASSLVPSGRAGETQYF.